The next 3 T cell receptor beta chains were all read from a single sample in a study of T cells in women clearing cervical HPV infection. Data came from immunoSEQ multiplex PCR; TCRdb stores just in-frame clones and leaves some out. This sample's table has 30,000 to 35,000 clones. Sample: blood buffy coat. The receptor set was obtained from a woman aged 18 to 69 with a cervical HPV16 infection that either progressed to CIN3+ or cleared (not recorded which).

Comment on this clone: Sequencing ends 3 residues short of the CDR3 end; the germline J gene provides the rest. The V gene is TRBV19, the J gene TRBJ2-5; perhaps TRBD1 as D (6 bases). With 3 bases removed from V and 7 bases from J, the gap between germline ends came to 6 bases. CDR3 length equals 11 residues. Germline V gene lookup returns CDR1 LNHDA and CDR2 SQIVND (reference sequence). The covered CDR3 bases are TGTGCCAGTAGTATGACAGGGACC. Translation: CASSMTGT. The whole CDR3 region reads CASSMTGTQYF.

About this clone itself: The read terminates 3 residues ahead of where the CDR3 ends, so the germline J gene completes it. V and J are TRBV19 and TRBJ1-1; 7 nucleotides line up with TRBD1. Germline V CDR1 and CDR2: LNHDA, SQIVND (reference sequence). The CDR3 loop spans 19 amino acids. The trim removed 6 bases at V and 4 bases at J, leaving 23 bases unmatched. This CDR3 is CASSQRGLRSGRGSTEAFF. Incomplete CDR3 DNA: TGTGCCAGTAGCCAAAGGGGGCTAAGGTCGGGGAGGGGTAGCACTGAA.

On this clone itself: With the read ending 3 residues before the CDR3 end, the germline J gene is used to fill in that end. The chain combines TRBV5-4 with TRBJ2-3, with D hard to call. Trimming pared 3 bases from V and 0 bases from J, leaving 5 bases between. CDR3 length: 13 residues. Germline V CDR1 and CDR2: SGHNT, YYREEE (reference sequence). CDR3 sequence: CASSSPSTDTQYF. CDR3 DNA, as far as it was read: TGTGCCAGCAGCTCCCCTAGCACAGATACG.